Reported below is one T cell receptor (beta chain). Its antigen is still unknown. No base quality values were provided; no much bigger clone lies one nucleotide off. The CDR3, cysteine through phenylalanine, is 14 amino acids long. Only the CDR3 portion is preserved as DNA: 42 bases, with reading frame beginning at the first base. For CDR1 and CDR2, the germline V gene lists MDHEN and SYDVKM. Germline trimming amounts to 6 bases on V and 8 bases on J, with 7 as the count of junction bases outside the gene matches. The entry originates in a study of cytomegalovirus exposure and HLA in healthy donors (dated by TCRdb to between 2016 and 2019). With respect to the entire study: According to a later analysis, one platform produced both the roughly 120 validation repertoires and the 670 or so repertoires of the first cohort. To predict cytomegalovirus infection status, the study combined high-throughput TCR immunosequencing, statistical association of individual TCRs with disease status, and machine learning. In addition to the first cohort of 666 subjects, a separate validation cohort of under 150 different subjects was used. The study aimed to test whether cataloging public T cell receptors could reveal signatures of past pathogen exposure.

The method behind the library was the immunoSEQ multiplex PCR assay. The study's own analysis went as follows. A statistical classification framework was built for diagnosing cytomegalovirus status from the catalog of TCR beta chain sequences. TCRdb retrieved this table from immuneACCESS and kept in-frame rearrangements only. Not all clones are present; in checked studies, unresolved V genes account for under half, and no reason is known for the remainder. V and J calls and clone size are as listed in that table; D and trimming were resolved from the DNA. This sample lists approximately 280,000 clones; approximately 88% were detected once. Over 0.85% of the sample comes from the top ten. Study-level results and caveats: In both the original and validation cohorts, the classifier was reported to diagnose cytomegalovirus status with high specificity and sensitivity. A few of the identified cytomegalovirus-associated TCR beta chains were confirmed in vitro to be specific for cytomegalovirus antigens. A total of roughly 160 TCR beta chains were listed by the study as associated with cytomegalovirus. All 120 or so repertoires were used to score co-occurrence in the validation cohort in a later analysis, because that analysis had no HLA typing for the cohort. While some public TCRs were present in many individuals, most TCR sequences turned up only very rarely across donors. Of the cluster scores, approximately 95% were above 0 in a later analysis, which found that TCRs clustered in the first cohort also tended to co-occur in the 90 to 150 validation repertoires. According to the authors, the approach could potentially be generalized to other disease states and immunological phenotypes.

Separate from the roughly 650-subject first cohort, the validation cohort of 95 to 150 subjects was the group to which the donors belonged. Specimen: PBMCs. Recombination joined TRBV28 with TRBJ1-6; 7 middle bases align to TRBD1. The clonotype originates from a woman under 30 in good health and CMV-seronegative. At the DNA level, the sequence is TGTGCCAGCAGCCCGACAGGGTGGGATTCACCCCTCCACTTT. Translated, it gives CASSPTGWDSPLHF. With all but the CDR3 taken from the reference TRBV28 and TRBJ1-6 genes, the full variable domain is: DVKVTQSSRYLVKRTGEKVFLECVQDMDHENMFWYRQDPGLGLRLIYFSYDVKMKEKGDIPEGYSVSREKKERFSLILESASTNQTSMYLCASSPTGWDSPLHFGNGTRLTVT.